The T cell receptor beta chain described here comes from a study of blood T cell repertoires in COVID-19 (dated by TCRdb to about 2020). About the full investigation: Collaborator samples came from the United States, Italy and Spain and covered acute and convalescent phases of COVID-19. The material from the prospective study consisted of cDNA or gDNA derived from T cells, B-cell-depleted T cells, or PBMCs. Deeply sampled blood TCRbeta repertoires from subjects exposed to, actively infected with, or recovered from COVID-19 were included in the dataset. The repertoires were released in a freely available public database meant as a resource for research on the immune response to SARS-CoV-2. Samples came from the ongoing ImmuneRACE study (first 160 participants) plus 1,254 subjects from 6 global collaborators. The sample metadata nearly always contained a de-identified subject ID, COVID-19 status, age in years and sex. HLA class I and class II types, where available, came from metadata supplied by the sample provider rather than from assay-based typing. Beyond this particular receptor, the publication reports: The quantity of clinical and demographic metadata differed by source and by participant and was supplied without curation.

TCRbeta CDR3 regions were amplified from genomic DNA by means of the immunoSEQ Assay, a bias-controlled multiplex PCR. In the authors' own workflow: Within the assay, amplification of reference gene primers was used to estimate how many nucleated cells each sample contained. Sequence reads were collapsed and filtered to measure the absolute abundance of every unique TCRbeta CDR3 rearrangement. For each sample, productive Simpson clonality was calculated by taking the square root of Simpson's diversity index across productive rearrangements. Here the immuneACCESS table is served through TCRdb, limited to in-frame sequences with V and J called. Missing clones are a known gap in these copies; in checked studies unresolved V genes cover under half, and the rest lacks a known reason. V and J calls and clone size are as listed in that table; D and trimming were resolved from the DNA. In this sample the table shows 98,000 or so clones, roughly 86% of which occur a single time. Jointly, the top ten make up 13% of the sample.

Whole blood was collected in K2EDTA tubes by collaborating institutions according to the institutions' own protocols. For TCRbeta analysis, collaborators shipped samples as frozen whole blood, isolated PBMCs, or DNA extracted from either of those sample types. Concerning this clone itself: Its target antigen remains unknown. No per-base quality is available; no much larger clone lies one base away.

The junction shows trimming of 4 bases on V and 0 bases on J, plus 14 bases between the germline ends. The CDR3 covers 16 residues, taking in both the cysteine and the phenylalanine. Of the read, only the CDR3 DNA is kept; its 48 bases are in frame from base 1. CDR1 SGHRS and CDR2 YFSETQ are derived from the germline V gene. The sequence was obtained from a woman in her sixties or seventies in a cohort sampled during active or convalescent COVID-19. Sequenced sample: peripheral blood. This chain is built from TRBV5-1 and TRBJ1-3, with an unclear D gene assignment. The DNA sequence is TGCGCCAGCAGCCCGGCAGGTGTCGGCTCTGGAAACACCATATATTTT. Translated, it reads CASSPAGVGSGNTIYF.